This T cell receptor beta chain was profiled in a study of cytomegalovirus exposure and HLA in healthy donors. Study results and limitations: A previous analysis found most TCR beta V segments productive roughly 90% or roughly 30% of the time. Further analysis, carried out later, found HLA-associated TCR beta chains more clonally expanded than equally common other chains. Accurate prediction of HLA-A and HLA-B alleles (for most subjects) was reportedly achieved from TCR beta sequences.

CDR3 length equals 14 residues. Germline V gives CDR1 MDHEN, CDR2 SYDVKM. The V end lost 8 bases, the J end lost 3 bases, and 14 bases lay between the germline ends. A word on this clone: The antigen is not known.

All donors participated as healthy donors of bone marrow. The PCR employed 60 Vbeta primers together with 13 Jbeta primers. Data came from immunoSEQ multiplex PCR; TCRdb stores just in-frame clones and leaves some out. The sample has roughly 190,000 clones, 80% to 85% seen once. This TCR derives from a man aged 40-49 years in good health and CMV-seropositive. The sample consisted of PBMCs. The chain joins TRBV28 to TRBJ1-5, with D unresolved. The CDR3 reads CASSKYGDNQPQHF. The DNA for the CDR3 is TGTGCCAGCTCAAAGTACGGAGACAATCAGCCCCAGCATTTT. Together with reference TRBV28 and TRBJ1-5, the CDR3 gives the full variable domain: DVKVTQSSRYLVKRTGEKVFLECVQDMDHENMFWYRQDPGLGLRLIYFSYDVKMKEKGDIPEGYSVSREKKERFSLILESASTNQTSMYLCASSKYGDNQPQHFGDGTRLSIL.